This T cell receptor (beta chain) comes out of a study of post-analysis software for immune sequencing data. As for the study in general: Included among the disease courses, which were recorded for the cohort, were relapsing-remitting, secondary progressive and progressive-relapsing multiple sclerosis. General study findings and limits: About 5 TRBV segments (TRBV5-6, TRBV5-1 and TRBV20-1 among them) occurred more frequently in patients than in controls. Same-batch samples co-clustered strongly by F measure.

A remark on this clonotype: The antigen remains undetermined.

Germline assignment: CDR1 MNHEY and CDR2 SMNVEV (reference sequence). The CDR3 consists of 14 residues. V shed 5 bases and J shed 3 bases, with 14 bases lying between them. Unique molecular identifiers were built into the TCR beta cDNA libraries. Starting from around 0.96 to 9.9 million T cells, the study yielded about half a million cDNA molecules. TCRdb reprocessed the PCR reads with MiXCR, giving one entry per CDR3 protein. The sample has roughly 580,000 distinct CDR3 sequences, 44% seen once. V is TRBV27 and J is TRBJ2-7; D uncertain. The sequencing input was blood. The TCR sequence derives from a girl aged 5-17 years with multiple sclerosis. The DNA of the CDR3 is TGTGCCAGCAGTCCCCGGGTGGAAGTCTACGAGCAGTACTTC. Protein product: CASSPRVEVYEQYF.